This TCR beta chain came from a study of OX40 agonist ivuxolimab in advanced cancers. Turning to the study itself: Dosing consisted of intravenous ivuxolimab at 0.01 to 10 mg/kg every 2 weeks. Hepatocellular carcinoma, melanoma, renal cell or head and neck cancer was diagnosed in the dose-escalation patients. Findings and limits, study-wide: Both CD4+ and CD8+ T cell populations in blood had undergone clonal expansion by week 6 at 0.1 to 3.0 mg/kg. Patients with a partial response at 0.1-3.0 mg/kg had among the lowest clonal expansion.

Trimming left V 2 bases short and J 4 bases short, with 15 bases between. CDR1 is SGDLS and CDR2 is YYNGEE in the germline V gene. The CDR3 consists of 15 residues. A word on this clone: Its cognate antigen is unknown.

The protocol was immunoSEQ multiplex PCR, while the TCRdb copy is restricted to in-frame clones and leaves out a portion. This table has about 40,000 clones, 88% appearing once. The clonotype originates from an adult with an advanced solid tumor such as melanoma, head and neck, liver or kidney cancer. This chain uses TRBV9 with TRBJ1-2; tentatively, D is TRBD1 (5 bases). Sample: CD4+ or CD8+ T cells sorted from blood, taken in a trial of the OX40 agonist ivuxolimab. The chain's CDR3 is CASSVMSEGTYGYTF. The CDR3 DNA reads TGTGCCAGCAGCGTTATGTCGGAGGGGACCTATGGCTACACCTTC.